A selection of T cell receptor beta chains follows, all from one sample in a study of blood T cell repertoires in COVID-19. Clones were read by immunoSEQ multiplex PCR, and TCRdb kept only the in-frame ones, dropping some. The table records 400,000 to 450,000 clones, roughly 90% of them present only once. Sequencing used peripheral blood. The receptors originated from a man aged 18 to 29 with COVID-19, enrolled during active disease. Each CDR3 is given with its conserved first and last residue. The D gene is left open where the match is weak. Not all rows give a size; the values are once, few, many and, for expanded clones, a class.

D gene	clone size	V gene	CDR3 length	J gene	CDR3 protein	CDR3 DNA
TRBD2	.	TRBV30	14	TRBJ2-3	CAWSVRGVTDTQYF	TGTGCCTGGAGTGTACGGGGGGTCACAGATACGCAGTATTTT
TRBD2	once	TRBV7-2	17	TRBJ2-3	CASSSLPSGRAADTQYF	TGTGCCAGCAGTTCGCTCCCTAGCGGGAGGGCCGCAGATACGCAGTATTTT
.	.	TRBV18	13	TRBJ2-1	CASSLDRKNEQFF	TGTGCCAGCTCACTAGACAGGAAAAATGAGCAGTTCTTC
.	once	TRBV27	15	TRBJ2-2	CASSWGYRRTGELFF	TGTGCCAGCAGTTGGGGCTACAGAAGGACCGGGGAGCTGTTTTTT
.	.	TRBV12-3/TRBV12-4	13	TRBJ2-1	CASSSSGDNEQFF	TGTGCCAGCAGTTCCTCGGGAGACAATGAGCAGTTCTTC
TRBD1	.	TRBV2	15	TRBJ1-2	CASSLQGAPRDGYTF	TGTGCCAGCAGTCTACAGGGGGCGCCCAGAGATGGCTACACCTTC
TRBD2	.	TRBV28	17	TRBJ2-7	CASRRLAENLIPYEQYF	TGTGCCAGCAGACGACTAGCGGAAAACTTAATCCCCTACGAGCAGTACTTC
TRBD2	.	TRBV7-9	13	TRBJ2-1	CASGLAGSDEQFF	TGTGCCAGCGGGCTAGCGGGGTCCGATGAGCAGTTCTTC
TRBD2	.	TRBV9	15	TRBJ2-3	CASSVSGSRADTQYF	TGTGCCAGCAGCGTTAGCGGGAGTAGGGCAGATACGCAGTATTTT
.	.	TRBV10-2	16	TRBJ2-1	CASSTGRGSSYNEQFF	TGCGCCAGCAGTACGGGGCGGGGTAGCTCCTACAATGAGCAGTTCTTC
.	.	TRBV6-5	15	TRBJ2-1	CASRPEPGSYNEQFF	TGTGCCAGCAGACCCGAACCCGGCTCCTACAATGAGCAGTTCTTC
TRBD2	.	TRBV5-1	16	TRBJ2-5	CASSAASGRARETQYF	TGCGCCAGCAGCGCCGCTAGCGGGAGGGCCCGGGAGACCCAGTACTTC
TRBD2	.	TRBV5-1	16	TRBJ2-7	CASSSGTSGSSYEQYF	TGCGCCAGCAGCTCAGGGACTAGCGGGAGCTCCTACGAGCAGTACTTC
TRBD2	.	TRBV7-9	17	TRBJ2-1	CASSKDPGGRARNEQFF	TGTGCCAGCAGCAAGGACCCTGGCGGGAGGGCCAGAAATGAGCAGTTCTTC
TRBD2	.	TRBV19	21	TRBJ2-3	CASSTPYPLAGGIKSTDTQYF	TGTGCCAGTAGCACACCCTATCCACTAGCGGGAGGAATTAAAAGCACAGATACGCAGTATTTT
TRBD1	.	TRBV7-9	15	TRBJ2-5	CASSAQGQGEETQYF	TGTGCCAGCAGCGCCCAGGGACAGGGCGAAGAGACCCAGTACTTC
TRBD2	.	TRBV10-3	13	TRBJ2-7	CAISGTSGDEQYF	TGTGCCATAAGTGGGACTAGCGGGGACGAGCAGTACTTC
TRBD1	once	TRBV13	15	TRBJ2-7	CASSLGGQGNAEQYF	TGTGCCAGCAGCTTAGGGGGACAGGGGAACGCCGAGCAGTACTTC
TRBD1	.	TRBV3-1/TRBV3-2	20	TRBJ2-1	CASSPQRGGERRARYNEQFF	TGTGCCAGCAGCCCGCAGCGAGGGGGCGAGAGGCGGGCCAGATACAATGAGCAGTTCTTC
TRBD1	once	TRBV5-8	15	TRBJ1-4	CASSFGQGINEKLFF	TGTGCCAGCAGCTTCGGACAGGGGATTAATGAAAAACTGTTTTTT
TRBD1	.	TRBV27	15	TRBJ2-1	CASAQIDRVDNEQFF	TGTGCCAGCGCGCAAATAGACAGGGTGGACAATGAGCAGTTCTTC
.	once	TRBV29-1	13	TRBJ2-7	CSVEGDTTYEQYF	TGCAGCGTTGAAGGCGACACCACCTACGAGCAGTACTTC
TRBD1	.	TRBV3-1/TRBV3-2	15	TRBJ1-3	CASSLHGTEKNTIYF	TGTGCCAGCAGCCTACACGGGACAGAGAAAAACACCATATATTTT
TRBD1	.	TRBV24-1	17	TRBJ1-5	CATSDAVGGAGILAQHF	TGTGCCACCAGTGACGCCGTAGGGGGCGCCGGGATATTAGCCCAGCATTTT
.	.	TRBV2	19	TRBJ2-1	CASSEIFGQAGASYNEQFF	.
TRBD2	.	TRBV7-2	15	TRBJ2-3	CASSSGLVATDTQYF	TGTGCCAGCAGCTCCGGACTAGTGGCCACAGATACGCAGTATTTT
TRBD2	.	TRBV6-6	15	TRBJ2-1	CASSSGGRTNNEQFF	TGTGCCAGCAGTTCAGGCGGGAGGACAAACAATGAGCAGTTCTTC
.	.	TRBV27	15	TRBJ2-6	CASSLKGTGANVLTF	TGTGCCAGCAGTTTAAAGGGGACTGGGGCCAACGTCCTGACTTTC
TRBD1	.	TRBV29-1	13	TRBJ1-1	CSGYKGARTEAFF	TGCAGCGGTTATAAGGGGGCAAGAACTGAAGCTTTCTTT
TRBD2	.	TRBV7-9	16	TRBJ2-7	CASSVNPTSGSHEQYF	TGTGCCAGCAGCGTAAACCCGACTAGCGGGAGTCACGAGCAGTACTTC
TRBD1	.	TRBV5-1	16	TRBJ2-2	CASSPRDRGITGELFF	TGCGCCAGCAGCCCCCGGGACAGGGGGATCACCGGGGAGCTGTTTTTT
.	once	TRBV13	14	TRBJ2-7	CASSLSGNAYEQYF	TGTGCCAGCAGCTTATCGGGGAACGCCTACGAGCAGTACTTC
.	.	TRBV5-8	18	TRBJ2-2	CASSLGLVSVSGTGELFF	TGTGCCAGCAGCTTGGGACTAGTCTCGGTTTCGGGGACCGGGGAGCTGTTTTTT
.	few	TRBV12-3/TRBV12-4	12	TRBJ1-5	CASSLLYQPQHF	TGTGCCAGCAGTTTACTGTATCAGCCCCAGCATTTT
.	few	TRBV4-1	15	TRBJ2-7	CASSPLNRAIYEQYF	TGCGCCAGCAGCCCGCTAAACAGGGCAATCTACGAGCAGTACTTC
TRBD1	.	TRBV13	14	TRBJ1-1	CASSFGQGNTEAFF	TGTGCCAGCAGCTTTGGACAGGGAAACACTGAAGCTTTCTTT
TRBD1	.	TRBV5-1	15	TRBJ1-1	CASSLTEGALTEAFF	TGCGCCAGCAGCTTAACAGAGGGGGCGCTCACTGAAGCTTTCTTT
.	.	TRBV21-1	15	TRBJ1-1	CASSKAMGQNTEAFF	TGTGCCAGCAGCAAAGCGATGGGCCAGAACACTGAAGCTTTCTTT
.	.	TRBV2	12	TRBJ2-7	CASKGVSYEQYF	TGTGCCAGCAAGGGAGTTTCCTACGAGCAGTACTTC
.	.	TRBV12-3/TRBV12-4	13	TRBJ2-7	CASSLALPHRLSF	TGTGCCAGCAGTTTAGCGCTCCCCCACCGCCTATCCTTC
.	.	TRBV19	12	TRBJ2-2	CASSYTAEELFF	TGTGCCAGTAGTTATACAGCGGAGGAGCTGTTTTTT
.	few	TRBV5-1	15	TRBJ1-2	CASSFEGTTNYGYTF	TGCGCCAGCAGCTTCGAGGGCACAACTAACTATGGCTACACCTTC
TRBD2	.	TRBV5-1	15	TRBJ2-1	CASSYTSGGYNEQFF	TGCGCCAGCAGCTATACTAGCGGAGGCTACAATGAGCAGTTCTTC
TRBD1	.	TRBV24-1	17	TRBJ1-4	CATSDPPGTGVEEKLFF	TGTGCCACCAGTGATCCCCCCGGGACAGGGGTGGAAGAAAAACTGTTTTTT
.	.	TRBV5-6	17	TRBJ2-1	CASSLAGWLATYNEQFF	TGTGCCAGCAGCTTGGCCGGTTGGCTAGCTACCTACAATGAGCAGTTCTTC
.	.	TRBV6-5	13	TRBJ1-2	CASSDGGRYGYTF	TGTGCCAGCAGCGACGGGGGACGGTATGGCTACACCTTC
.	.	TRBV5-8	11	TRBJ1-1	CASSLTGKAFF	TGTGCCAGCAGCCTTACAGGGAAAGCTTTCTTT
.	.	TRBV11-2	16	TRBJ2-1	CASSGGGFEKDNEQFF	TGTGCCAGCAGCGGGGGGGGCTTCGAAAAGGACAATGAGCAGTTCTTC
.	.	TRBV5-1	15	TRBJ1-5	CASSLSGYSNQPQHF	TGCGCCAGCAGCTTGTCCGGTTATAGCAATCAGCCCCAGCATTTT
TRBD2	.	TRBV5-6	15	TRBJ2-7	CASSLVAGRSYEQYF	TGTGCCAGCAGCTTGGTAGCGGGGCGATCCTACGAGCAGTACTTC
.	.	TRBV2	15	TRBJ1-3	CASASGYDPGNTIYF	TGTGCCAGCGCGTCAGGCTATGACCCAGGGAACACCATATATTTT
TRBD2	.	TRBV5-4	19	TRBJ2-3	CASTVRASGGRSSTDTQYF	TGTGCCAGCACCGTGCGGGCTAGCGGGGGGCGCTCTAGCACAGATACGCAGTATTTT
.	.	TRBV5-1	15	TRBJ2-3	CASSFWGQRTDTQYF	TGCGCCAGCAGCTTCTGGGGGCAACGCACAGATACGCAGTATTTT
TRBD2	.	TRBV2	16	TRBJ2-5	CASSVGTSGNGETQYF	TGTGCCAGCAGTGTTGGGACTAGCGGGAACGGAGAGACCCAGTACTTC
TRBD1	.	TRBV2	16	TRBJ1-6	CASSEKTGNYNSPLHF	TGTGCCAGCAGTGAAAAGACAGGGAATTATAATTCACCCCTCCACTTT
.	.	TRBV2	15	TRBJ1-2	CASSLLAGALDGYTF	TGTGCCAGCAGTCTATTGGCAGGCGCCTTGGATGGCTACACCTTC
.	.	TRBV10-3	14	TRBJ1-3	CAIGSYRAGNTIYF	TGTGCCATCGGGTCCTACAGGGCTGGAAACACCATATATTTT
.	.	TRBV7-9	14	TRBJ1-1	CASSLVGSGGKAFF	TGTGCCAGCAGCTTAGTCGGGAGCGGAGGAAAAGCTTTCTTT
TRBD2	.	TRBV24-1	17	TRBJ2-1	CATSDRASGRSYNEQFF	TGTGCCACCAGTGATAGGGCTAGCGGGAGGTCCTACAATGAGCAGTTCTTC